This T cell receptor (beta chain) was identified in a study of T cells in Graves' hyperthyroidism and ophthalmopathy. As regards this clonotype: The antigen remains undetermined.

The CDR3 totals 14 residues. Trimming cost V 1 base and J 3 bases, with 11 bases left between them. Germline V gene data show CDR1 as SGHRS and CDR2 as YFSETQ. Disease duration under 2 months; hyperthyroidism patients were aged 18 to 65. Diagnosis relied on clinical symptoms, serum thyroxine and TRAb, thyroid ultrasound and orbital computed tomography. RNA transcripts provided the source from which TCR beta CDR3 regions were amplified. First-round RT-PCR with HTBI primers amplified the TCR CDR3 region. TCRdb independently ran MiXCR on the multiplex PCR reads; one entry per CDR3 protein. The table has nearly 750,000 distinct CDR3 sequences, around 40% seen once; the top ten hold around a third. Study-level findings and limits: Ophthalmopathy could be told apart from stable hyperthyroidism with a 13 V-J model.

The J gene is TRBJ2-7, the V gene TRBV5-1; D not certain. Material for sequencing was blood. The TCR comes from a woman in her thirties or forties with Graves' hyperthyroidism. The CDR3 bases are TGCGCCAGCAGCTTGACCCCCGAAGGCTACGAGCAGTACTTC. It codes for CASSLTPEGYEQYF.